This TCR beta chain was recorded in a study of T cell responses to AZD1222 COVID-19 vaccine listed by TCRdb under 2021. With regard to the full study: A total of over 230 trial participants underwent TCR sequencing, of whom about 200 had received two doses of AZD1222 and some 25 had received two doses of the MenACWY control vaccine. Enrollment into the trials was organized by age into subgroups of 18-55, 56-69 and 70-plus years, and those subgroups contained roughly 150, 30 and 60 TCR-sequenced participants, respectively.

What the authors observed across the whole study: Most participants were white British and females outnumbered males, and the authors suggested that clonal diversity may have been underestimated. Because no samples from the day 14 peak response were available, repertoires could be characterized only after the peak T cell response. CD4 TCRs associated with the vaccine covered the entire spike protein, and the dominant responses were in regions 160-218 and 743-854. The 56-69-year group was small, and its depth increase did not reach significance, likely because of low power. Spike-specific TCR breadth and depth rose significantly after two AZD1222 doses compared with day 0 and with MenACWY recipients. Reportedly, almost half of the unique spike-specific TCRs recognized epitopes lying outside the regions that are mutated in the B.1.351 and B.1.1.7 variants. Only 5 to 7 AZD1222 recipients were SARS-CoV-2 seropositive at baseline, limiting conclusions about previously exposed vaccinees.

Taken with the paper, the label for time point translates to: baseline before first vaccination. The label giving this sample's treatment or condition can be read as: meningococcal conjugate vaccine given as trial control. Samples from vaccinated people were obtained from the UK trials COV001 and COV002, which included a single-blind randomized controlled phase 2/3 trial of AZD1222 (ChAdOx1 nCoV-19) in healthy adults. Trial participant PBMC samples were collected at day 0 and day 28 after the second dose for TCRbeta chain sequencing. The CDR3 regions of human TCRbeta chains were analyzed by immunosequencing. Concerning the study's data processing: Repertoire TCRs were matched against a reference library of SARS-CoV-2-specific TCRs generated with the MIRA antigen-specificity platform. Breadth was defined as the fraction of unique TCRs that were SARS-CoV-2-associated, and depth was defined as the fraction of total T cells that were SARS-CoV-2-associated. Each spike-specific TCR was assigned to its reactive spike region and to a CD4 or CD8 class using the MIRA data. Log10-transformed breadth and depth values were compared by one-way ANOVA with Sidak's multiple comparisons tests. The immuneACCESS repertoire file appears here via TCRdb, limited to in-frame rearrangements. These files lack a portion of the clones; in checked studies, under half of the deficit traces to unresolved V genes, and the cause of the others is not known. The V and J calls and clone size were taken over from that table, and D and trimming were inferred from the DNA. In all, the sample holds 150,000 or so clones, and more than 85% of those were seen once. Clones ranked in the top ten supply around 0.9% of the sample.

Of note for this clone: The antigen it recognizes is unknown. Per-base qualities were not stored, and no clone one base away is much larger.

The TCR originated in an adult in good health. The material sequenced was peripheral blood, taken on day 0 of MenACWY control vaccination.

The nucleotide sequence is given as TGTGCCAGCAGTTATCACGGAGACACTGAAGCTTTCTTT. It codes for CASSYHGDTEAFF. Recombination linked TRBV6-5 to TRBJ1-1, with the D gene not clear enough to name. Trimming at the junction amounts to 3 bases on V and 3 bases on J, and the germline ends lie 8 bases apart. CDR3 length: 13 amino acids, cysteine to phenylalanine. The sequence is cut down to CDR3 DNA, 39 bases in frame from base 1. For CDR1 and CDR2, the germline V gene lists MNHEY and SVGAGI.